This T cell receptor (beta chain) was documented in a study of cytomegalovirus exposure and HLA in healthy donors. Regarding the study as a whole: Highly shared sequence variants in one cluster were likely a sequencing artifact.

Primers included in the PCR were 60 Vbeta and 13 Jbeta primers. Repertoires were generated with immunoSEQ multiplex PCR, while TCRdb's copy carries only in-frame clones and drops some. The sample contains around 96,000 clones, 64% of which appear only once. A remark on this clone: Its antigen is unidentified.

Healthy people donating bone marrow made up the donors. The sequenced material came from PBMCs. The source of this sequence is a man in his sixties in good health and CMV-seronegative.

The CDR3 loop is CASKDGGSYEQYF. For the CDR3, the DNA is TGTGCCAGCAAGGACGGGGGTTCCTACGAGCAGTACTTC. The gene calls are TRBV6-5 and TRBJ2-7, with a possible D match to TRBD2 (6 bases). The V end was cut by 7 bases, the J end by 1 base, with 11 bases between. The CDR3 is 13 residues long. Germline V lookup: CDR1 MNHEY, CDR2 SVGAGI.